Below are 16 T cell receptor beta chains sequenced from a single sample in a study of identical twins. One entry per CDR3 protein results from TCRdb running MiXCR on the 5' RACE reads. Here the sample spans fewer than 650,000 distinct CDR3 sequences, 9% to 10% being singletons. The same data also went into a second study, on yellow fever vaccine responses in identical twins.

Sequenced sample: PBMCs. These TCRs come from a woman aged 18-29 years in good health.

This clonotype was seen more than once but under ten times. The CDR3 region is CASSLVATTNTGELFF. CDR3 DNA sequence: TGTGCCAGCAGCTTAGTGGCCACTACGAACACCGGGGAGCTGTTTTTT. The J gene is TRBJ2-2, the V gene TRBV7-2; D unresolved. Germline V CDR1 and CDR2: SGHTA, FQGNSA. The CDR3 is 16 amino acids. V dropped 1 base and J dropped 0 bases, with 9 bases sitting between them.

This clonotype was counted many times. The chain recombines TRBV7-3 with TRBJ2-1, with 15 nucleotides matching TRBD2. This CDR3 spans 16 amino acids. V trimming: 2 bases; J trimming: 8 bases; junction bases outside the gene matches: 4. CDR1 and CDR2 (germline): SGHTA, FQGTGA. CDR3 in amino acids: CASSLGLAGGVDEQFF. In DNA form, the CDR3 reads TGTGCCAGCAGCTTAGGACTAGCGGGGGGGGTAGATGAGCAGTTCTTC.

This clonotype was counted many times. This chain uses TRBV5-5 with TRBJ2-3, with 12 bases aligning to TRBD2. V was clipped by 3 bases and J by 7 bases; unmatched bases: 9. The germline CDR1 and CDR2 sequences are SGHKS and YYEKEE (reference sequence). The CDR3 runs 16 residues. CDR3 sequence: CASSSIRTSGTYTQYF. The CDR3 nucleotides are TGTGCCAGCAGCTCCATAAGGACTAGCGGGACATATACGCAGTATTTT.

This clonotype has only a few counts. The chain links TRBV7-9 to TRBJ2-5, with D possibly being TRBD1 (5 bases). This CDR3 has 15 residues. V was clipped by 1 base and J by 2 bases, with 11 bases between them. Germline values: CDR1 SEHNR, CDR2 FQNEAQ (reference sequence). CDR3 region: CASSLVFPGQETQYF. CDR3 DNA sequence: TGTGCCAGCAGCTTAGTTTTTCCAGGGCAAGAGACCCAGTACTTC.

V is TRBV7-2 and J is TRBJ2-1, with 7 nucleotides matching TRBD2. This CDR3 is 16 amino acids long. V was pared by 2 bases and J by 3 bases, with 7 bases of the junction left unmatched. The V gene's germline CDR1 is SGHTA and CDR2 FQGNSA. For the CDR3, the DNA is TGTGCCAGCAGCTTAAGGCTAGCGGAAGTCTACAATGAGCAGTTCTTC. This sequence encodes CASSLRLAEVYNEQFF.

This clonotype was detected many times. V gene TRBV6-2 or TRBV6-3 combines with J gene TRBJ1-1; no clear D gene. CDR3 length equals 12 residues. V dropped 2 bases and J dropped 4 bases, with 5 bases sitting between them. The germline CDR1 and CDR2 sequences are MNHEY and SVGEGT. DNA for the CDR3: TGTGCCAGCAGTTACACGGTCACTGAAGCTTTCTTT. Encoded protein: CASSYTVTEAFF.

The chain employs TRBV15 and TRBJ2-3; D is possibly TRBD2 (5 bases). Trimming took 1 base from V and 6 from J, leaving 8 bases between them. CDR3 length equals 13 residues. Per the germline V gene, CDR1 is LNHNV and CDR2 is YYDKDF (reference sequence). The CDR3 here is CATSRVRVDTQYF. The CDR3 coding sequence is TGTGCCACCAGCAGAGTGCGGGTGGATACGCAGTATTTT.

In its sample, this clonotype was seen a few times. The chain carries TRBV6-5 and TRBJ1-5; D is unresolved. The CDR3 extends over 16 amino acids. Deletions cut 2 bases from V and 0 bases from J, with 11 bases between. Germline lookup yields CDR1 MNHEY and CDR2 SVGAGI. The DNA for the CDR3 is TGTGCCAGCAGTTACAATCCGGAAGTTAGCAATCAGCCCCAGCATTTT. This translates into CASSYNPEVSNQPQHF.

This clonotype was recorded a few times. CDR3 loop: CASSSGLAGHITGELFF. The CDR3 bases are TGCGCCAGCAGTTCCGGACTAGCGGGACACATCACCGGGGAGCTGTTTTTT. J is TRBJ2-2 and V is TRBV5-1; 12 bases fit TRBD2. J lost 4 bases, V lost 5 bases, and 9 bases had no gene match. The length of the CDR3 is 17 residues. Per germline, CDR1 SGHRS and CDR2 YFSETQ.

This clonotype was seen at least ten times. The CDR3 sequence: CASSITGTYNNEQFF. The CDR3 DNA is TGTGCCAGCAGCATTACCGGGACTTACAACAATGAGCAGTTCTTC. This chain joins TRBV6-1 and TRBJ2-1, with D perhaps TRBD2 (6 bases). This CDR3 contains 15 residues. CDR1 and CDR2 (germline): MNHNS, SASEGT. Trimming shortened V by 6 bases and J by 5 bases, and 17 bases separated the two germline ends.

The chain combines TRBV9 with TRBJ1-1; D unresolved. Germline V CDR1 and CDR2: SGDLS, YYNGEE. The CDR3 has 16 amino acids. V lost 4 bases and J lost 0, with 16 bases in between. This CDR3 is CASSLLPQSLNTEAFF. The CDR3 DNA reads TGTGCCAGCAGCCTCCTTCCACAATCCCTGAACACTGAAGCTTTCTTT.

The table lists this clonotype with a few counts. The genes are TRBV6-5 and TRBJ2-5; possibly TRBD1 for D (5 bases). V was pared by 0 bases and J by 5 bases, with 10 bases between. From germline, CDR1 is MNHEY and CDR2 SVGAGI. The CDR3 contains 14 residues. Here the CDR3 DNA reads TGTGCCAGCAGTTACTCGTTCAGGGCGGAGACCCAGTACTTC. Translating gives CASSYSFRAETQYF.

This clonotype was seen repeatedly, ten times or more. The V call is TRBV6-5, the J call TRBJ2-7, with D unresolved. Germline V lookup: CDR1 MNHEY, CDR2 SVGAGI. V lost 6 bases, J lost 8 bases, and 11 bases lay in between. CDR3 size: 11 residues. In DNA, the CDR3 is TGTGCCAGCAGCCTGGGGAAAAAGCAGTACTTC. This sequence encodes CASSLGKKQYF.

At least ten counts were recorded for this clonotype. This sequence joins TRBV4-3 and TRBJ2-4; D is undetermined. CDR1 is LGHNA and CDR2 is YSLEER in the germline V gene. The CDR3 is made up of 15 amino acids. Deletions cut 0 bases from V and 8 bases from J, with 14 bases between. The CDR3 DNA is TGCGCCAGCAGCCAAGAAACTTCATACTCACACATTCAGTACTTC. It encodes CASSQETSYSHIQYF.

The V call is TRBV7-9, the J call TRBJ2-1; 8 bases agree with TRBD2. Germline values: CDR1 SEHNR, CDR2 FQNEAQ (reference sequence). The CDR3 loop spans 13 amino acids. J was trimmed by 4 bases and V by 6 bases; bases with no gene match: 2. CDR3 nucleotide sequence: TGTGCCAGCAGAAGCGGGGGTTACAATGAGCAGTTCTTC. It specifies CASRSGGYNEQFF.

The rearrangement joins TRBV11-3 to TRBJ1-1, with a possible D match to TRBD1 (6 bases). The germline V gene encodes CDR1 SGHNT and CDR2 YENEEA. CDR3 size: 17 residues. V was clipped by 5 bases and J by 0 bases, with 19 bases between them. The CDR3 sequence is CASSVGAGADMNTEAFF. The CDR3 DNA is TGTGCCAGCAGCGTGGGGGCGGGAGCGGACATGAACACTGAAGCTTTCTTT.